This T cell receptor (gamma chain) was identified during a study of fetal and pediatric gammadelta thymocytes (dated by TCRdb to the early 2020s). Context from the whole study: To strengthen a single-cell study of gammadelta thymocyte development, the researchers used bulk gammadelta thymocyte repertoires that mixed previously published data with newly generated, unpublished data. Previously published data (refs 27,28) and unpublished data were combined in the bulk gammadelta thymocyte repertoires. The set of bulk gammadelta thymocyte repertoires included around ten subjects in total: 3 fetal thymus donors and 7 pediatric thymus donors. To increase subject numbers and strengthen the CDR3 publicity analysis, bulk TCR repertoire data were added.

This clone was counted between two and nine times. Its antigen target is currently unknown. Per-nucleotide qualities are absent, and no much larger clonotype sits a single base away. In Singapore, elective pregnancy terminations performed for socio-psychological reasons at 14 to 22 weeks estimated gestational age were the source of the fetal thymuses. All fetuses were judged structurally normal by ultrasound before termination and by gross morphological examination afterwards. For staining, thymocytes received Zombie NIR viability dye along with antibodies against CD3 (UCHT1), TCRgammadelta (11F2), TCRVgamma9 (IMMU360) and TCRVdelta2 (IMMU389). Bulk TRD and TRG CDR3 repertoires were generated separately from sorted Vgamma9Vdelta2 and nonVgamma9Vdelta2 gammadelta thymocytes of human fetal and pediatric thymuses. Thymic cell suspensions from fetal and post-natal thymuses were prepared as previously described. NonVgamma9Vdelta2 thymocytes were sorted as CD3+ gammadeltaTCR+ cells that did not have the Vgamma9+Vdelta2+ phenotype. A FACS Aria III cell sorter (BD Biosciences) was used to carry out the cell sorting.

Instrument on record: Illumina MiSeq. The study's processing was this. For publicity analysis, the Vgamma9Vdelta2 and nonVgamma9Vdelta2 bulk CDR3 files of each subject were merged into one combined repertoire per subject. CDR3 publicity was scored from 0 to 19 by checking each amino acid sequence across 9 single-cell datasets and 10 bulk repertoires, using base R and dplyr. With CATT, TCRdb called clones again from the public reads; duplicate DNA rows were later joined. These V and J calls derive from TCRdb rather than the authors' analysis. The sample table holds around 520 gamma-chain clones, of which 4.4% were seen once. The leading ten clones occupy 45% to 50% of the sample. The germline V gene sets CDR1 to VINAFY and CDR2 to YDVSNSKD. Including the terminal cysteine and phenylalanine, the CDR3 comprises 11 residues. Solely the CDR3 DNA is kept, with 33 bases framed from the first base. After removal of 1 base from V and 10 bases from J, the junction retains 4 bases not matched to a gene.

Findings and caveats that apply to the study as a whole: Fetal gammadelta thymocyte repertoires were previously reported to be enriched for TRDV2, TRGV8 and TRGV9 usage, low N additions and public CDR3s compared with post-natal repertoires.

The receptor was isolated from a human fetus. Sequencing used non-Vgamma9Vdelta2 gamma-delta T cells from the thymus. Sample cell subset or site, as interpreted from the label and publication: CD3+gammadeltaTCR+ thymocytes not co-expressing Vgamma9 and Vdelta2. This sequence uses TRGV5 and TRGJ1 or TRGJ2. The DNA is as follows: TGTGCCACCTGGGACAGTGAAAAGAAACTCTTT. Its coded protein is CATWDSEKKLF.